These 27 T cell receptor beta chains came from one sample sequenced in a study of OX40 agonist ivuxolimab in advanced cancers. TCRdb's copy holds only in-frame clones and misses some; the assay was immunoSEQ multiplex PCR. The sample lists some 83,000 clones, 91% occurring once. Sequencing was performed on CD4+ or CD8+ T cells sorted from blood, taken in a trial of the OX40 agonist ivuxolimab. The origin of the receptors is an adult with an advanced solid tumor such as melanoma, head and neck, liver or kidney cancer.

V is TRBV7-9 and J is TRBJ2-3; tentative D call: TRBD2 (6 bases). Trimming removed 4 bases at V and 5 bases at J, with 16 bases between. Per the germline V gene, CDR1 is SEHNR and CDR2 is FQNEAQ (reference sequence). The CDR3 loop spans 15 amino acids. The CDR3 DNA follows: TGTGCCAGCAGCTCGGCTTTAGCGGTAATAGATACGCAGTATTTT. Translating gives CASSSALAVIDTQYF.

Only one count was recorded for this clone. The V and J genes are TRBV7-9 and TRBJ2-7; no clear D. CDR3 length: 13 amino acids. Germline assignment: CDR1 SEHNR and CDR2 FQNEAQ (reference sequence). The ends were cut back, 1 base at V and 4 bases at J, with 8 bases in the middle. The chain's CDR3 is CASSLDEQYEQYV. CDR3 DNA sequence: TGTGCCAGCAGCTTAGATGAACAGTACGAGCAGTACGTC.

A single count supports this clone. The gene calls are TRBV13 and TRBJ2-4; D is uncertain. The CDR3 contains 17 residues. V lost 5 bases and J lost 0, with 17 bases in between. The V gene's germline CDR1 is PRHDT and CDR2 FYEKMQ (reference sequence). This chain's CDR3 is CASSGFGPVVAKNIQYF. For the CDR3, the DNA is TGTGCCAGCAGCGGTTTCGGCCCCGTCGTAGCCAAAAACATTCAGTACTTC.

The rearrangement links TRBV29-1 to TRBJ1-2; D is uncertain. V was clipped by 6 bases and J by 0 bases, with 17 bases between them. Germline CDR1 and CDR2: SQVTM and ANQGSEA. The CDR3 totals 15 residues. The CDR3 here is CSVVESWESNYGYTF. Here the CDR3 DNA reads TGCAGCGTCGTGGAGTCGTGGGAGTCTAACTATGGCTACACCTTC.

The V call is TRBV19, the J call TRBJ1-2, with a tentative D call TRBD1 (5 bases). The CDR3 runs to 14 residues. The germline gives CDR1 LNHDA, CDR2 SQIVND (reference sequence). Trimming removed 8 bases at V and 5 bases at J, with 18 bases between. CDR3 region: CASAPGTEVYGYTF. CDR3 coding DNA: TGTGCCAGTGCCCCCGGGACGGAAGTTTATGGCTACACCTTC.

The chain links TRBV19 to TRBJ1-2; D is unresolved. V lost 7 bases to trimming and J lost 7 bases, with 16 bases between them. This CDR3 contains 13 residues. CDR1 is LNHDA, CDR2 SQIVND, per germline (reference sequence). CDR3 protein: CASNEARYGGYTF. The CDR3 nucleotides read TGTGCCAGTAATGAGGCGCGTTATGGTGGCTACACCTTC.

This chain connects TRBV28 to TRBJ1-3; D uncertain. Germline CDR1 MDHEN, CDR2 SYDVKM. The CDR3 is 12 residues long. Trimming stripped 6 bases from V and 0 bases from J, with 3 bases between. CDR3 DNA sequence: TGTGCCAGCAGGGGCTCTGGAAACACCATATATTTT. It translates to CASRGSGNTIYF. The whole variable domain, remainder taken from reference TRBV28 and TRBJ1-3, is DVKVTQSSRYLVKRTGEKVFLECVQDMDHENMFWYRQDPGLGLRLIYFSYDVKMKEKGDIPEGYSVSREKKERFSLILESASTNQTSMYLCASRGSGNTIYFGEGSWLTVV.

The rearrangement links TRBV11-2 to TRBJ2-3; unclear D gene. The V gene's germline CDR1 is SGHAT and CDR2 FQNNGV. V was trimmed by 4 bases and J by 0 bases, leaving 8 bases between them. The CDR3 runs 14 residues. The DNA of the CDR3 is TGTGCCAGCAGCTCCACCCTCAGCACAGATACGCAGTATTTT. This gives the protein CASSSTLSTDTQYF.

The chain recombines TRBV28 with TRBJ2-2; no firm D call. This CDR3 is built from 14 residues. Germline V CDR1 and CDR2: MDHEN, SYDVKM. V was shortened by 6 bases and J by 1 base, with 9 bases between the two germline ends. As DNA, the CDR3 is TGTGCCAGCAGCCCAACCCTGAACACCGGGGAGCTGTTTTTT. This codes for CASSPTLNTGELFF.

The V gene is TRBV2, the J gene TRBJ1-1; 9 bases fit TRBD1. The germline CDR1 and CDR2 sequences are SNHLY and FYNNEI. The CDR3 has 15 amino acids. Germline trimming cut 5 bases from V and 1 base from J; bases unmatched to any gene: 5. CDR3 bases: TGTGCCAGCAGTATTACAGGGGGCTGGAACACTGAAGCTTTCTTT. It yields the protein CASSITGGWNTEAFF.

V and J are TRBV6-6 and TRBJ1-5; D gene uncertain. The germline V gene encodes CDR1 MNHNY and CDR2 SVGAGI (reference sequence). The CDR3 has 11 residues. Deletions cut 6 bases from V and 4 bases from J, with 4 bases between. CDR3 residues: CASRSNQPQHF. In DNA, the CDR3 is TGTGCCAGCAGGTCGAATCAGCCCCAGCATTTT.

The CDR3, as DNA: TGTGCCAGCAGCCTGGGACAGGGCAATCAGCCCCAGCATTTT. Protein sequence: CASSLGQGNQPQHF. The chain joins TRBV6-5 to TRBJ1-5; 8 bases map to TRBD1. V dropped 6 bases and J dropped 2; count of bases not matched to a gene: 3. Germline CDR1 MNHEY, CDR2 SVGAGI. The CDR3 is made up of 14 amino acids.

The V and J genes are TRBV30 and TRBJ2-1; a possible D gene is TRBD1 (6 bases). Deletions cut 4 bases from V and 7 bases from J, with 20 bases between. Germline V gene lookup returns CDR1 GTSNPN and CDR2 SVGIG (reference sequence). The CDR3 is 15 residues long. Here the CDR3 reads CAWNEYRETGNEQFF. CDR3 coding DNA: TGTGCCTGGAATGAGTATCGTGAGACAGGAAATGAGCAGTTCTTC.

The genes are TRBV2 and TRBJ1-1; TRBD1 is a possible D gene (5 bases). The germline V and J ends were trimmed by 8 bases and 5 bases, with 9 bases remaining between them. Germline values: CDR1 SNHLY, CDR2 FYNNEI. The CDR3 consists of 11 residues. CDR3 in DNA: TGTGCCAGCTTCGGGGGAACTGAAGCTTTCTTT. Protein: CASFGGTEAFF.

As regards this clone: Other DNA sequences in the sample encode the same CDR3. The rearrangement links TRBV7-9 to TRBJ2-7; D not resolved. There are 11 residues in the CDR3. Germline assignment: CDR1 SEHNR and CDR2 FQNEAQ (reference sequence). V dropped 6 bases and J dropped 1 base, with 4 bases sitting between them. The CDR3 bases are TGTGCCAGCAGTTTTTCCTACGAGCAGTACTTC. This sequence encodes CASSFSYEQYF.

The V gene is TRBV6-5, the J gene TRBJ1-1; no reliable D call. V was clipped by 4 bases and J by 1 base, with 10 bases between them. Germline loops: CDR1 MNHEY, CDR2 SVGAGI. The CDR3 loop spans 14 amino acids. In DNA form, the CDR3 reads TGTGCCAGCAGTTGGGAGTTCGGGAACACTGAAGCTTTCTTT. Encoded protein: CASSWEFGNTEAFF.

The V and J genes are TRBV9 and TRBJ1-3, with D uncertain. Per germline, CDR1 SGDLS and CDR2 YYNGEE. Trimming left V 0 bases short and J 0 bases short, with 4 bases between. The CDR3 totals 14 residues. The CDR3 DNA is TGTGCCAGCAGCGTAGGTCACTCTGGAAACACCATATATTTT. Translation: CASSVGHSGNTIYF.

The gene calls are TRBV30 and TRBJ1-2; TRBD1 aligns across 9 bases. Germline loops: CDR1 GTSNPN, CDR2 SVGIG (reference sequence). With 3 bases clipped from V and 6 bases from J, the junction kept 11 bases outside the gene matches. The CDR3 is made up of 15 amino acids. The CDR3 here is CAWSDPGQGMDGYTF. The CDR3 nucleotides read TGTGCCTGGAGCGATCCGGGACAGGGAATGGATGGCTACACCTTC. Drawing the rest from reference TRBV30 and TRBJ1-2, the complete variable domain is SQTIHQWPATLVQPVGSPLSLECTVEGTSNPNLYWYRQAAGRGLQLLFYSVGIGQISSEVPQNLSASRPQDRQFILSSKKLLLSDSGFYLCAWSDPGQGMDGYTFGSGTRLTVV.

The chain is built from TRBV30 and TRBJ1-6, with TRBD1 matching over 9 bases. The CDR3 length is 13 residues. The germline V gene encodes CDR1 GTSNPN and CDR2 SVGIG (reference sequence). V shed 6 bases, J shed 10 bases, and the junction held 7 bases outside the gene matches. This chain's CDR3 is CACSGTGRSPLHF. CDR3 coding DNA: TGTGCCTGTTCCGGGACAGGGAGGTCACCCCTCCACTTT.

The rearrangement links TRBV18 to TRBJ1-1, with 8 bases identical to TRBD1. CDR3 length: 14 residues. After removal of 6 bases from V and 5 bases from J, the junction contained 8 bases not matched to a gene. CDR1 is KGHSH, CDR2 LQKENI, per germline. The DNA for the CDR3 is TGTGCCAGCTCCCACCGGGACAGGTATACTGAAGCTTTCTTT. It is translated as CASSHRDRYTEAFF.

V usage is TRBV6-5 and J usage is TRBJ1-1; D not resolved. CDR3 length: 13 amino acids. Germline V gives CDR1 MNHEY, CDR2 SVGAGI. V shed 0 bases and J shed 2 bases, with 4 bases lying between them. The CDR3 spells CASSYSINTEAFF. The CDR3 DNA reads TGTGCCAGCAGTTACTCGATCAACACTGAAGCTTTCTTT.

Note on this clone: Other nucleotide sequences in the sample specify the same CDR3. The gene calls are TRBV6-5 and TRBJ2-3; D remains unclear. V dropped 2 bases and J dropped 0 bases, with 3 bases sitting between them. CDR3 size: 13 residues. The V gene's germline CDR1 is MNHEY and CDR2 SVGAGI. This CDR3 reads CASSYLSTDTQYF. The CDR3 DNA reads TGTGCCAGCAGTTACCTTAGCACAGATACGCAGTATTTT.

This chain connects TRBV5-4 to TRBJ2-3; D is unresolved. From germline, CDR1 is SGHNT and CDR2 YYREEE (reference sequence). V was trimmed by 0 bases and J by 0 bases, leaving 8 bases between them. This CDR3 spans 15 amino acids. For the CDR3, the DNA is TGTGCCAGCAGCTTGGAAGGCAGTAGCACAGATACGCAGTATTTT. It is translated as CASSLEGSSTDTQYF.

The chain has TRBV2 and TRBJ1-2; D is undetermined. V gave up 2 bases and J gave up 6 bases, with 13 bases separating them. This CDR3 is 14 amino acids long. CDR1 is SNHLY, CDR2 FYNNEI, per germline. The CDR3 is CASSEPDLVHGYTF. The DNA for the CDR3 is TGTGCCAGCAGTGAACCCGACCTCGTCCATGGCTACACCTTC.

The genes are TRBV15 and TRBJ2-7; D is uncertain. V lost 5 bases to trimming and J lost 0 bases, with 5 bases between them. CDR1 and CDR2 (germline): LNHNV, YYDKDF (reference sequence). This CDR3 region has 12 residues. This CDR3 is CATSGNSYEQYV. The CDR3 DNA follows: TGTGCCACCAGCGGAAACTCCTACGAGCAGTACGTC.

J is TRBJ2-7 and V is TRBV13; D is unresolved. The CDR3 runs to 15 residues. Trimming shortened V by 2 bases and J by 5 bases, and 16 bases separated the two germline ends. CDR1 is PRHDT and CDR2 is FYEKMQ in the germline V gene (reference sequence). The CDR3 reads CASSLFGPRTDEQYF. Here the CDR3 DNA reads TGTGCCAGCAGCTTATTTGGGCCCAGGACCGACGAGCAGTACTTC. The full variable domain, its missing parts supplied by reference TRBV13 and TRBJ2-7, is AAGVIQSPRHLIKEKRETATLKCYPIPRHDTVYWYQQGPGQDPQFLISFYEKMQSDKGSIPDRFSAQQFSDYHSELNMSSLELGDSALYFCASSLFGPRTDEQYFGPGTRLTVT.

The chain is built from TRBV28 and TRBJ2-7; 7 bases match TRBD1. Trimming removed 5 bases from V and 2 bases from J; junction bases left unmatched: 9. The CDR3 totals 15 residues. Per the germline V gene, CDR1 is MDHEN and CDR2 is SYDVKM. CDR3 coding DNA: TGTGCCAGCAGTACTTGGGACAGATCTACCTACGAGCAGTACGTC. This codes for CASSTWDRSTYEQYV.